This T cell receptor (beta chain) derives from a study of blood T cell repertoires in COVID-19. Repertoires were generated with immunoSEQ multiplex PCR, while TCRdb's copy carries only in-frame clones and drops some. The sample shows about 300,000 clones, 86% of them seen only once. The CDR3 runs to 12 residues. Per germline, CDR1 KGHDR and CDR2 SFDVKD. V dropped 8 bases and J dropped 10; count of bases not matched to a gene: 6. The chain uses TRBV24-1 and TRBJ2-2, with 7 bases fitting TRBD2. Material: peripheral blood. This receptor was obtained from a woman between 45 and 65 years old with acute or convalescent COVID-19. CDR3 residues: CATKGTTLELFF. CDR3 coding DNA: TGTGCCACCAAAGGGACTACGTTGGAGCTGTTTTTT.